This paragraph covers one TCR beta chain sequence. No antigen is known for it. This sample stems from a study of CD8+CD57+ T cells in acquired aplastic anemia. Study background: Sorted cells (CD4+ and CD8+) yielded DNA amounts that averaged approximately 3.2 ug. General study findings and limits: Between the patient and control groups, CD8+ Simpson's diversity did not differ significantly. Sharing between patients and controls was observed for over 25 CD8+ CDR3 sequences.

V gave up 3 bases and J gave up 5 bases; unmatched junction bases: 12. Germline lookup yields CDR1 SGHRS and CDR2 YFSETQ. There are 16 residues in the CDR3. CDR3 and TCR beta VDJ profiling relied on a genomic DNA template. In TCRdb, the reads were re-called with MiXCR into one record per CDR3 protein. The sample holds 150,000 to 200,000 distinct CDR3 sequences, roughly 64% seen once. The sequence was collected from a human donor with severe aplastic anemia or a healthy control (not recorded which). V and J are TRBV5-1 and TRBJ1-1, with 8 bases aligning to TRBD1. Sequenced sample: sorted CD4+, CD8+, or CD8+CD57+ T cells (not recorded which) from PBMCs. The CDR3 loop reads CASSWGTGDRRTEAFF. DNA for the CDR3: TGCGCCAGCAGCTGGGGTACCGGGGACAGGAGGACTGAAGCTTTCTTT.